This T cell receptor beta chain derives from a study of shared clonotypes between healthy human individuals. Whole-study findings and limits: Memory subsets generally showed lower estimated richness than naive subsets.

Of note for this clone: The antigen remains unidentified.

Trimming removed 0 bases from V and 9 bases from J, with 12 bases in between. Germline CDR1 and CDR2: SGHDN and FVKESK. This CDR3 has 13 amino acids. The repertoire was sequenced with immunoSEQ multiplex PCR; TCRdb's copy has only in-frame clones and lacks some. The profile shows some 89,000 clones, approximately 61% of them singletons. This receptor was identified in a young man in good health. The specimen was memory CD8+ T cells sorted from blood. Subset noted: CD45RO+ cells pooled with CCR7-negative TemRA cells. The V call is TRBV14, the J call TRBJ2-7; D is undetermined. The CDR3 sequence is CASSQDSVYGQYF. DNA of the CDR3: TGTGCCAGCAGCCAAGATTCGGTCTATGGGCAGTACTTC.